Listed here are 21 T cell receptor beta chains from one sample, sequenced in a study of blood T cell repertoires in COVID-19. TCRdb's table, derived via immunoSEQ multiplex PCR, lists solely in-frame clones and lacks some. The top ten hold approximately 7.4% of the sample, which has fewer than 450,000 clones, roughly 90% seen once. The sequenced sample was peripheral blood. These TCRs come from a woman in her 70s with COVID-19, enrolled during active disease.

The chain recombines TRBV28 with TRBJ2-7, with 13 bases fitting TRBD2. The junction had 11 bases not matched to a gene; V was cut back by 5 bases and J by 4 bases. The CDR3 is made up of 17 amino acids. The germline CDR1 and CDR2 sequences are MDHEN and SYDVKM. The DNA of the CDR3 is TGTGCCAGCAGTCTCAAGGGACTAGCGGGACTATTTTACGAGCAGTACTTC. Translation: CASSLKGLAGLFYEQYF.

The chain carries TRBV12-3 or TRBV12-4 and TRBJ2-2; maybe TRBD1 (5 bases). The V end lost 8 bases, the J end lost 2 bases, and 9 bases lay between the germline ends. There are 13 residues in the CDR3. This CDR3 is CASYRRNTGELFF. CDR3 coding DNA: TGTGCCAGCTACAGGCGTAACACCGGGGAGCTGTTTTTT.

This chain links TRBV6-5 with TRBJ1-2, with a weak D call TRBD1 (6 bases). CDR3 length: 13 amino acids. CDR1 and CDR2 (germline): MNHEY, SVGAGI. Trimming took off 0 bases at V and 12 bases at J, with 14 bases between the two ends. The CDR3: CASSYSSGAAHTF. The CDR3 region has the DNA TGTGCCAGCAGTTACTCATCAGGGGCCGCTCACACCTTC.

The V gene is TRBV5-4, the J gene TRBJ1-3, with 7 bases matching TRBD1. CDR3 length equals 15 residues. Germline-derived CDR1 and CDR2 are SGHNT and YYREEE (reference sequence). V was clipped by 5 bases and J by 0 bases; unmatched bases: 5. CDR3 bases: TGTGCCAGCAGTCGGGACAGTTACTCTGGAAACACCATATATTTT. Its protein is CASSRDSYSGNTIYF.

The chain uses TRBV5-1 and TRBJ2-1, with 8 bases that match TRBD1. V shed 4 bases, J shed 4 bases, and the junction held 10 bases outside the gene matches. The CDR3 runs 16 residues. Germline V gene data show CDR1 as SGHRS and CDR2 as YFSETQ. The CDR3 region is CASSLGTGGTYNEQFF. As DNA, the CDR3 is TGCGCCAGCAGCCTCGGGACAGGAGGGACTTACAATGAGCAGTTCTTC. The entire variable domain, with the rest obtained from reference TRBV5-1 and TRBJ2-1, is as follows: KAGVTQTPRYLIKTRGQQVTLSCSPISGHRSVSWYQQTPGQGLQFLFEYFSETQRNKGNFPGRFSGRQFSNSRSEMNVSTLELGDSALYLCASSLGTGGTYNEQFFGPGTRLTVL.

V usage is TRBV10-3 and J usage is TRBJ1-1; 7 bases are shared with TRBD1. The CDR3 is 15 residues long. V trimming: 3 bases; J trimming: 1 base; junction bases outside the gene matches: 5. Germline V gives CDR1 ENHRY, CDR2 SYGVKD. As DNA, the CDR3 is TGTGCCATCAGTGACAAGGGACAGACGAACACTGAAGCTTTCTTT. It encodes CAISDKGQTNTEAFF.

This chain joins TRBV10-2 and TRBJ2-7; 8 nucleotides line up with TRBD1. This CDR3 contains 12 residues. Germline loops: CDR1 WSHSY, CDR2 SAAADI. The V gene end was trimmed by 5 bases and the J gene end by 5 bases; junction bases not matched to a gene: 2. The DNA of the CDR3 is TGCGCCAGCAGTCAACAGGGGGACGAGCAGTACTTC. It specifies CASSQQGDEQYF.

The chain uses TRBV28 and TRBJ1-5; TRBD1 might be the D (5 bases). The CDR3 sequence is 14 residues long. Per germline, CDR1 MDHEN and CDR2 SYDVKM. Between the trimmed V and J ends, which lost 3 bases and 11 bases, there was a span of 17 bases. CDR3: CASSLFQGSFTQHF. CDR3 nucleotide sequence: TGTGCCAGCAGTTTGTTTCAGGGATCATTCACCCAGCATTTT.

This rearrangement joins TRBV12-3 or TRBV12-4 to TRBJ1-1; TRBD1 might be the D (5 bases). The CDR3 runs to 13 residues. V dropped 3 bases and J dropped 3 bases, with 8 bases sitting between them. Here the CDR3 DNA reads TGTGCCAGCAGTTTTTCCAGGGACACTGAAGCTTTCTTT. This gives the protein CASSFSRDTEAFF.

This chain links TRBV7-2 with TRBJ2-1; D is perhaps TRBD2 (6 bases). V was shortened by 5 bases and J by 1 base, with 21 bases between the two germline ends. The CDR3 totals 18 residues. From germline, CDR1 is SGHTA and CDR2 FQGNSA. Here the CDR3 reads CASSAGPPEGMSYNEQFF. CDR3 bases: TGTGCCAGCAGCGCGGGCCCCCCGGAGGGGATGTCCTACAATGAGCAGTTCTTC.

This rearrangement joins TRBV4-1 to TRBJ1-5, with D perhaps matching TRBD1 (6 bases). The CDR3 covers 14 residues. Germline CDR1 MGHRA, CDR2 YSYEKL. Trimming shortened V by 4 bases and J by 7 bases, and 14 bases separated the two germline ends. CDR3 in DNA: TGCGCCAGCAGCCGATCTGCGGGGGCCCAGCCCCAGCATTTT. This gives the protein CASSRSAGAQPQHF.

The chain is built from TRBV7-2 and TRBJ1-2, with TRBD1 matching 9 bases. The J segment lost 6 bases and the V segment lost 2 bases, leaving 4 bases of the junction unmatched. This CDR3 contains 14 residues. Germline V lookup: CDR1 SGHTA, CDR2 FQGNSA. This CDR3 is CASSLRQGGNGYTF. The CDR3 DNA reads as TGTGCCAGCAGCTTAAGACAGGGGGGAAATGGCTACACCTTC.

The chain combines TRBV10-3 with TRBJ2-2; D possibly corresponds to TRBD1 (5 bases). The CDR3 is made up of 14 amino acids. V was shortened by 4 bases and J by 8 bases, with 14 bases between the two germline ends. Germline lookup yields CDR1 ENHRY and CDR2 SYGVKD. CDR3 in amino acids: CAISGTRDSGELFF. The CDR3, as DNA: TGTGCCATCAGTGGAACCAGGGATTCGGGGGAGCTGTTTTTT.

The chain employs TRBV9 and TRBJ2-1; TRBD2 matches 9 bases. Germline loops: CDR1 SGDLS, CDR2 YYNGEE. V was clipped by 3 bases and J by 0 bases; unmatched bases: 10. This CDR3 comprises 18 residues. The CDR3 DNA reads TGTGCCAGCAGCGGTAGTCTTCTAGCGGGGAGCTCCTACAATGAGCAGTTCTTC. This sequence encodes CASSGSLLAGSSYNEQFF.

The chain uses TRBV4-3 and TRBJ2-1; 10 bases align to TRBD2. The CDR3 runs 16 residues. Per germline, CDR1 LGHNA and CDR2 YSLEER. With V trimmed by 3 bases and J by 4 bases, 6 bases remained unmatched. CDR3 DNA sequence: TGCGCCAGCAGCCAGGGATTAGCGGGGGGATACAATGAGCAGTTCTTC. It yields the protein CASSQGLAGGYNEQFF.

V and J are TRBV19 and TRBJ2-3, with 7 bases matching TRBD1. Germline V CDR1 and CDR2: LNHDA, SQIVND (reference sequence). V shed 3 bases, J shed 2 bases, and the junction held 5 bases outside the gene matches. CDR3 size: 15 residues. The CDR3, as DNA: TGTGCCAGTAGTATGGGACAGCGGTACACAGATACGCAGTATTTT. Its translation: CASSMGQRYTDTQYF. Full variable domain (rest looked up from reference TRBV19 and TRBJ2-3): DGGITQSPKYLFRKEGQNVTLSCEQNLNHDAMYWYRQDPGQGLRLIYYSQIVNDFQKGDIAEGYSVSREKKESFPLTVTSAQKNPTAFYLCASSMGQRYTDTQYFGPGTRLTVL.

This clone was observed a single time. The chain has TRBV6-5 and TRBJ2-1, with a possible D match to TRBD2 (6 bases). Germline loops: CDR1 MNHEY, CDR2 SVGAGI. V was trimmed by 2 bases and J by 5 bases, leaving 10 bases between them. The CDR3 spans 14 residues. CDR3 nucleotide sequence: TGTGCCAGCAGTTACGCGGGGCGACACAATGAGCAGTTCTTC. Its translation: CASSYAGRHNEQFF.

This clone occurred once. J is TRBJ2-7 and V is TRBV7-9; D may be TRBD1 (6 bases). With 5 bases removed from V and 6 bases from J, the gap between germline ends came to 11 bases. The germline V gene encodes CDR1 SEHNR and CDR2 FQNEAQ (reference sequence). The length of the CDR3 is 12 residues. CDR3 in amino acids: CASSNTGIEQYF. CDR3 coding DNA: TGTGCCAGCAGCAACACAGGGATCGAGCAGTACTTC. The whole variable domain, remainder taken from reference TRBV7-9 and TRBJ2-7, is DTGVSQNPRHKITKRGQNVTFRCDPISEHNRLYWYRQTLGQGPEFLTYFQNEAQLEKSRLLSDRFSAERPKGSFSTLEIQRTEQGDSAMYLCASSNTGIEQYFGPGTRLTVT.

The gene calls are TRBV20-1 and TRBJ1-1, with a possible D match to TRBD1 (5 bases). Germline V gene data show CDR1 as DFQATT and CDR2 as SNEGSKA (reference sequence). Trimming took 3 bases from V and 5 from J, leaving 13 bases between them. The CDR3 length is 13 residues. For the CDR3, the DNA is TGCAGTGCTAGTGGGGGGGTAGGGACTGAAGCTTTCTTT. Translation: CSASGGVGTEAFF.

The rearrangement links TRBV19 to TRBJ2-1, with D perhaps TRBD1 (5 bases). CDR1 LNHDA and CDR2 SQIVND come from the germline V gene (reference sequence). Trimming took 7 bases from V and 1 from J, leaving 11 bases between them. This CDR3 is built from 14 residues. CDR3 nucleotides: TGTGCCAGTAAAGGGGATTGGTCCTACAATGAGCAGTTCTTC. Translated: CASKGDWSYNEQFF.

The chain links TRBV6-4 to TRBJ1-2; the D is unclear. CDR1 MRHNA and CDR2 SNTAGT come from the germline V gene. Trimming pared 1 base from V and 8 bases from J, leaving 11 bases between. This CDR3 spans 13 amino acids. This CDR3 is CASSDFPAAGYTF. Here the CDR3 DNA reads TGTGCCAGCAGTGACTTCCCAGCGGCCGGCTACACCTTC.